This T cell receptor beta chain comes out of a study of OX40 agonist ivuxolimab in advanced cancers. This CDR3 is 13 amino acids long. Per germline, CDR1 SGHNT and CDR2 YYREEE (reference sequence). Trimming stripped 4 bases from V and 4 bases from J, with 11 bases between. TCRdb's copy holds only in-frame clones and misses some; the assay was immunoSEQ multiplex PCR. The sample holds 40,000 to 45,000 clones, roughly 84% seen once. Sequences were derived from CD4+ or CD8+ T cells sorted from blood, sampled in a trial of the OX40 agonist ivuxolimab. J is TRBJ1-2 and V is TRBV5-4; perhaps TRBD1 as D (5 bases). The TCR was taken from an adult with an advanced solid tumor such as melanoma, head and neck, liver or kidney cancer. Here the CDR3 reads CASSAGLSYGYTF. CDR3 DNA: TGTGCCAGCAGCGCGGGACTGAGCTATGGCTACACCTTC.